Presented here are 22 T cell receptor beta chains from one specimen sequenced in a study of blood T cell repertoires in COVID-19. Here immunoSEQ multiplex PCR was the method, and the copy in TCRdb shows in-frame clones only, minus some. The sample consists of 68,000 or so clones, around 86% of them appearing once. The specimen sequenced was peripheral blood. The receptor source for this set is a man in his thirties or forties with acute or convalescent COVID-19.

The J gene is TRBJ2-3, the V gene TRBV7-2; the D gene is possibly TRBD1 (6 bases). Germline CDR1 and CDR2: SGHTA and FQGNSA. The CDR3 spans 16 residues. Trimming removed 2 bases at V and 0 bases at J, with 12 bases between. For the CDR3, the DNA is TGTGCCAGCAGCTTAATAGACAGGCTGAGCACAGATACGCAGTATTTT. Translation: CASSLIDRLSTDTQYF.

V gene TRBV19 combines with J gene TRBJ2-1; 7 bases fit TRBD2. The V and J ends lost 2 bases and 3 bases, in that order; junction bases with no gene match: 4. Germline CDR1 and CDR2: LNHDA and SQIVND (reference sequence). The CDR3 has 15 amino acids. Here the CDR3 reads CASSIRGRGYNEQFF. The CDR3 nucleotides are TGTGCCAGTAGTATACGGGGGAGGGGCTACAATGAGCAGTTCTTC.

The chain's CDR3 is CASSYKGARYNEQFF. The DNA of the CDR3 is TGTGCCAGCAGTTACAAGGGGGCGAGGTACAATGAGCAGTTCTTC. The rearrangement joins TRBV6-2 or TRBV6-3 to TRBJ2-1; 7 nucleotides align to TRBD1. Per the germline V gene, CDR1 is MNHEY and CDR2 is SVGEGT. The CDR3 covers 15 residues. The ends lost 2 bases at V and 4 bases at J; junction bases unmatched: 5.

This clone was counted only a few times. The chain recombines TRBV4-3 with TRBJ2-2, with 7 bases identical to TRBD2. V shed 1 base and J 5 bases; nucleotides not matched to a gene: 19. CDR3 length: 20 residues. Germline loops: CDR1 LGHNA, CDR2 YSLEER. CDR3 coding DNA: TGCGCCAGCAGCCAAGTAAGAACGGGAGGAGAAGAATGGGGGACCGGGGAGCTGTTTTTT. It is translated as CASSQVRTGGEEWGTGELFF.

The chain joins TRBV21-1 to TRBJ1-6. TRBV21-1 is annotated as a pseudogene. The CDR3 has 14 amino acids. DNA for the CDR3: TGTGCCCGCGGGGTGGGGGGGTCTAATTCACCCCTCCACTTT. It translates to CARGVGGSNSPLHF.

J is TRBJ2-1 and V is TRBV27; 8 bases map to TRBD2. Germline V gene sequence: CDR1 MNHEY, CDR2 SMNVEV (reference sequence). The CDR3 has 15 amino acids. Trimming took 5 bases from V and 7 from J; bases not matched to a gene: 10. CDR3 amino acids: CASSVPGAGDNEQFF. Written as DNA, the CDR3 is TGTGCCAGCAGTGTACCCGGAGCGGGAGATAATGAGCAGTTCTTC.

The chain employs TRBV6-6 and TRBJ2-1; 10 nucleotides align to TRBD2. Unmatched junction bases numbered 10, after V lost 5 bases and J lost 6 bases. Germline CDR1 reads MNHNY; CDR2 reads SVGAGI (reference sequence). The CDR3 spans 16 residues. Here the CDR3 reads CASSRTMGLAPNEQFF. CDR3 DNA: TGTGCCAGCAGTCGAACGATGGGACTAGCGCCCAATGAGCAGTTCTTC.

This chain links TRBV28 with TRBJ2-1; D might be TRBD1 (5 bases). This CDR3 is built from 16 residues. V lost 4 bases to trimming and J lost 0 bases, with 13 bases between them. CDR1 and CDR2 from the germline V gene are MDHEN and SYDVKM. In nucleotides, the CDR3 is TGTGCCAGCAGTTCCTGGAGCGACAGCTCCTACAATGAGCAGTTCTTC. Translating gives CASSSWSDSSYNEQFF.

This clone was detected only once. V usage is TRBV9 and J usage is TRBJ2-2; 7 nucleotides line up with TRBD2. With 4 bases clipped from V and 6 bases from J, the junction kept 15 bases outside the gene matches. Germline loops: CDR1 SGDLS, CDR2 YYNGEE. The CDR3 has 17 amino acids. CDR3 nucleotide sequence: TGTGCCAGCAGCACCAAGATCGGGGAGGGCCGAGCCGGGGAGCTGTTTTTT. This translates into CASSTKIGEGRAGELFF.

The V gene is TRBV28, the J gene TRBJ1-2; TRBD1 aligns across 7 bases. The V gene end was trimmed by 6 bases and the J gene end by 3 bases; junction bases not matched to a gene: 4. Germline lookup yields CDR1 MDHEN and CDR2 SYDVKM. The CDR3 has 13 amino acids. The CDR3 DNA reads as TGTGCCAGCAGGCTAACAGGGGACTATGGCTACACCTTC. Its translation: CASRLTGDYGYTF.

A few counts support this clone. CDR3 sequence (DNA): TGTGCCACCGGCGCTCTAGCGGGGGGGGCCGATACGCAGTATTTT. Amino acids: CATGALAGGADTQYF. The chain carries TRBV6-5 and TRBJ2-3; 12 bases match TRBD2. In germline, CDR1 is MNHEY, CDR2 SVGAGI. V lost 10 bases to trimming and J lost 6 bases; unmatched junction nucleotides: 11. The CDR3 is 15 residues long.

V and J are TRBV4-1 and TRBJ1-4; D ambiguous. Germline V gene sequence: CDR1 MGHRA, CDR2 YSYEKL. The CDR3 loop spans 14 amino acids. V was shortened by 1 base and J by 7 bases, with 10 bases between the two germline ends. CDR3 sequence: CASSQATATEKLFF. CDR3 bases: TGCGCCAGCAGCCAAGCCACAGCAACTGAAAAACTGTTTTTT.

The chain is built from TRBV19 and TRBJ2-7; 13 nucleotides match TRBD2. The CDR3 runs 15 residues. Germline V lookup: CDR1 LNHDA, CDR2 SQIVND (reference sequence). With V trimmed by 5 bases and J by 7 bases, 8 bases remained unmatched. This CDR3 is CASSGGLAGAREQYF. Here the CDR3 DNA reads TGTGCCAGTAGTGGTGGACTAGCGGGAGCTAGAGAGCAGTACTTC. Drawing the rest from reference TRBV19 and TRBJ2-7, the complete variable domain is DGGITQSPKYLFRKEGQNVTLSCEQNLNHDAMYWYRQDPGQGLRLIYYSQIVNDFQKGDIAEGYSVSREKKESFPLTVTSAQKNPTAFYLCASSGGLAGAREQYFGPGTRLTVT.

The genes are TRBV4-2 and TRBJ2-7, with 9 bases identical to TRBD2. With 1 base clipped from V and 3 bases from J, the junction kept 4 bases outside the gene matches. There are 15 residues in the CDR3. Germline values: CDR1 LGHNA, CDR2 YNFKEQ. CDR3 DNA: TGTGCCAGCAGCCAAGGAGTAGCGGGAGTCTACGAGCAGTACTTC. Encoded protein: CASSQGVAGVYEQYF.

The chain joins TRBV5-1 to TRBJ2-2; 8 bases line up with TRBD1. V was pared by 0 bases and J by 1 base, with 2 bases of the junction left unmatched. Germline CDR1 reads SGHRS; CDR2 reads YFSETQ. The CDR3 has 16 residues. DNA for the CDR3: TGCGCCAGCAGCTTGGTTGGGACAGGGAACACCGGGGAGCTGTTTTTT. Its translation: CASSLVGTGNTGELFF.

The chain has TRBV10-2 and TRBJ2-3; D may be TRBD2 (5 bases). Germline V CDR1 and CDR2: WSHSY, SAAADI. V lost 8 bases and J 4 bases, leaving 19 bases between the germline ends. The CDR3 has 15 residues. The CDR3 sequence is CASVRAGLTSDTQYF. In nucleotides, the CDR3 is TGCGCCAGCGTTCGGGCGGGCTTGACGTCAGATACGCAGTATTTT.

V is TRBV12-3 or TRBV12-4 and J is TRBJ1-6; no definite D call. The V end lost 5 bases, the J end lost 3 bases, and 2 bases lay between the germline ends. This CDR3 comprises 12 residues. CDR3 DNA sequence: TGTGCCAGCAGTCACTATAATTCACCCCTCCACTTT. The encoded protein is CASSHYNSPLHF.

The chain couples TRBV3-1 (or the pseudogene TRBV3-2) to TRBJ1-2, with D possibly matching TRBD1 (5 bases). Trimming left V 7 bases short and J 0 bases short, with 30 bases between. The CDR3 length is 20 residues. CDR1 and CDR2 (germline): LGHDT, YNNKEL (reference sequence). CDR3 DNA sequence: TGTGCCAGCACCAAATCGTGGACTGATCGGCGGGGACCTTCTAACTATGGCTACACCTTC. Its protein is CASTKSWTDRRGPSNYGYTF.

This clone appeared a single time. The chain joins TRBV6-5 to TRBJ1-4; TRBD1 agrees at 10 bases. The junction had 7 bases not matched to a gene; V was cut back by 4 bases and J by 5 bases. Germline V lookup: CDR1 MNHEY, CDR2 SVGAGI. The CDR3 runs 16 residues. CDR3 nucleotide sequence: TGTGCCAGCAGTTTAGACAGGGGGCTCAGAAATGAAAAACTGTTTTTT. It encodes CASSLDRGLRNEKLFF.

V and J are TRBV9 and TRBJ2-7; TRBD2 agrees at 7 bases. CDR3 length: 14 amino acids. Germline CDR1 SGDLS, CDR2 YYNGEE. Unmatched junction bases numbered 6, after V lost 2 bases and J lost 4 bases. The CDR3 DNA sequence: TGTGCCAGCAGCGTTGGGGACGGGGGGTACGAGCAGTACTTC. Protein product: CASSVGDGGYEQYF.

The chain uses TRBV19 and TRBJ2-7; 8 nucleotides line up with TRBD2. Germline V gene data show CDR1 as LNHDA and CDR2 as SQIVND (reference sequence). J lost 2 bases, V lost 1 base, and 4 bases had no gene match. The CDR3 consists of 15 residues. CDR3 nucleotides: TGTGCCAGTAGTATAGGGCTAGCGGGCACCTACGAGCAGTACTTC. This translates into CASSIGLAGTYEQYF. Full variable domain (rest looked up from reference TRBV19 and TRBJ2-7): DGGITQSPKYLFRKEGQNVTLSCEQNLNHDAMYWYRQDPGQGLRLIYYSQIVNDFQKGDIAEGYSVSREKKESFPLTVTSAQKNPTAFYLCASSIGLAGTYEQYFGPGTRLTVT.

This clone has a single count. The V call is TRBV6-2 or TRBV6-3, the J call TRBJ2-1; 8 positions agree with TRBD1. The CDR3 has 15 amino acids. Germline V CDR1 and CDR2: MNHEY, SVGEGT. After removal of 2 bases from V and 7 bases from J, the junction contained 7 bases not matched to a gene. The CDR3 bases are TGTGCCAGCAGTTACCGCGGACAGGGCGTAAATGAGCAGTTCTTC. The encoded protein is CASSYRGQGVNEQFF.